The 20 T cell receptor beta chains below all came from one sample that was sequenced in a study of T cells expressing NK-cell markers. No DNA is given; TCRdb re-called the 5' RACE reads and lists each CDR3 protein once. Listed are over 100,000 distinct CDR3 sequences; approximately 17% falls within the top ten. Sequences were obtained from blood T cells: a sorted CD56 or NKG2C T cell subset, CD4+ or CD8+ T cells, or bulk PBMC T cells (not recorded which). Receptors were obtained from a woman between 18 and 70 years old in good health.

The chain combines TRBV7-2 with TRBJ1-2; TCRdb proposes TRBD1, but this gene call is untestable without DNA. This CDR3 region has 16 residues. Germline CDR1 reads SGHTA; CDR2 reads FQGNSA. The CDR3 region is CASSLVVLGDKYGYTF.

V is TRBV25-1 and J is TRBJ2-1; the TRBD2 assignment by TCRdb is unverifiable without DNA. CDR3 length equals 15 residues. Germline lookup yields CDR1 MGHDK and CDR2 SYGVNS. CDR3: CASSSGGFSYNEQFF.

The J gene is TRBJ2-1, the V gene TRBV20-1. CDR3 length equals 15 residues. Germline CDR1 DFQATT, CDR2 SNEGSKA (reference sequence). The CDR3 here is CSAPIPGRSYNEQFF.

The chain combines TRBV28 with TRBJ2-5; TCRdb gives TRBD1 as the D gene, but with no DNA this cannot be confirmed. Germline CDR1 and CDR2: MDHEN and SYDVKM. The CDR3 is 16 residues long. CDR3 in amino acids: CASSFPSGRGKETQYF. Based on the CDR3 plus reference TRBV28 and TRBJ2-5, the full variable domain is DVKVTQSSRYLVKRTGEKVFLECVQDMDHENMFWYRQDPGLGLRLIYFSYDVKMKEKGDIPEGYSVSREKKERFSLILESASTNQTSMYLCASSFPSGRGKETQYFGPGTRLLVL.

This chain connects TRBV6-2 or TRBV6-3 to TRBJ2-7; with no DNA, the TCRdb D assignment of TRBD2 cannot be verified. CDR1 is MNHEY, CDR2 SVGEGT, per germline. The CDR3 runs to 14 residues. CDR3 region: CASSSAGLAYEQYF.

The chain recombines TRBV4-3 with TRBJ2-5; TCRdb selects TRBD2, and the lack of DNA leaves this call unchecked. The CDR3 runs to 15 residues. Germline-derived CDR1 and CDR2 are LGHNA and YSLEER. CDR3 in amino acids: CASSQDRGLEETQYF.

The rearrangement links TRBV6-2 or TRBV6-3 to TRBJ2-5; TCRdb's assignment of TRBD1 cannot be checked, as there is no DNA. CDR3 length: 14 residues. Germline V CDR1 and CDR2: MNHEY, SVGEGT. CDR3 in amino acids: CASSSPEGGETQYF.

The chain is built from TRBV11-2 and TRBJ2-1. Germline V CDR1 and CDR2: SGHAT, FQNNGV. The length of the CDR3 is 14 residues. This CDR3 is CASSMDPSGNEQFF.

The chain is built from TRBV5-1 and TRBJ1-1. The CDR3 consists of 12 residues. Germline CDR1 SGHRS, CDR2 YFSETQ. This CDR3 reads CASRLGNTEAFF.

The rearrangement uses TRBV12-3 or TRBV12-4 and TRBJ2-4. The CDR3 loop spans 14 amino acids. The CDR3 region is CASSRSLAKNIQYF.

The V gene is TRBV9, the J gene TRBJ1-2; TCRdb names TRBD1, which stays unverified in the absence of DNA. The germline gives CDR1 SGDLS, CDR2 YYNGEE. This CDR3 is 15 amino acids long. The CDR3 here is CASSVGTGANYGYTF. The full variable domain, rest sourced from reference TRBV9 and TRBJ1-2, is DSGVTQTPKHLITATGQRVTLRCSPRSGDLSVYWYQQSLDQGLQFLIQYYNGEERAKGNILERFSAQQFPDLHSELNLSSLELGDSALYFCASSVGTGANYGYTFGSGTRLTVV.

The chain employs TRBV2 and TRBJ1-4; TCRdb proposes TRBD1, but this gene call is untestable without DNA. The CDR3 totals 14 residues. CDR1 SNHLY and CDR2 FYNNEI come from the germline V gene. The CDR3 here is CASSNGQGVEKLFF.

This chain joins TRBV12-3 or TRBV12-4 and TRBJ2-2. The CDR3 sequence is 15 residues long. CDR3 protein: CASSPGGGIPGELFF.

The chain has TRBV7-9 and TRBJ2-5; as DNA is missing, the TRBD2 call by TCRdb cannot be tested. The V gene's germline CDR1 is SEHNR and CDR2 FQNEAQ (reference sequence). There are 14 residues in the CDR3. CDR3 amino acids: CASSTGLLQETQYF.

CDR3 amino acids: CASSPGGTEAFF. The chain has TRBV7-9 and TRBJ1-1; TCRdb's D call, TRBD1, is unchecked because there is no DNA. Germline V gene lookup returns CDR1 SEHNR and CDR2 FQNEAQ (reference sequence). This CDR3 region has 12 residues.

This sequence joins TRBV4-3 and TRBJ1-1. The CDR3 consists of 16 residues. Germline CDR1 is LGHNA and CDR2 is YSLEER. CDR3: CASSQADRTMNTEAFF.

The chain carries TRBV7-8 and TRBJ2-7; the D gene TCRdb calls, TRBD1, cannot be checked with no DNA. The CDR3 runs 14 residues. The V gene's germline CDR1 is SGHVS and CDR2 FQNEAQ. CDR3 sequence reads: CASSFRTGRYEQYF.

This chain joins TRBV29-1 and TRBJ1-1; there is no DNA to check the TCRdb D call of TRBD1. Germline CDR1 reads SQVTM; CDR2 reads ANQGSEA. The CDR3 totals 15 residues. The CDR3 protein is CSVEVRSQGATEAFF. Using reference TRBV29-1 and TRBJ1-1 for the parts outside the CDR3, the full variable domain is SAVISQKPSRDICQRGTSLTIQCQVDSQVTMMFWYRQQPGQSLTLIATANQGSEATYESGFVIDKFPISRPNLTFSTLTVSNMSPEDSSIYLCSVEVRSQGATEAFFGQGTRLTVV.

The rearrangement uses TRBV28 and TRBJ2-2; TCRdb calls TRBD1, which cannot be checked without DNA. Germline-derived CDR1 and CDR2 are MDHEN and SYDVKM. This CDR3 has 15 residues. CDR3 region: CASSFRGGRAGELFF. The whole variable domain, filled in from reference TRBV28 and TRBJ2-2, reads DVKVTQSSRYLVKRTGEKVFLECVQDMDHENMFWYRQDPGLGLRLIYFSYDVKMKEKGDIPEGYSVSREKKERFSLILESASTNQTSMYLCASSFRGGRAGELFFGEGSRLTVL.

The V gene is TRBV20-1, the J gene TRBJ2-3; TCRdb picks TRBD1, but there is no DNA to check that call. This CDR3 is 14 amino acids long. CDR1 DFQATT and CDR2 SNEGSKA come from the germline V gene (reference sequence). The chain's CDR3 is CSAHADWGTDTQYF.